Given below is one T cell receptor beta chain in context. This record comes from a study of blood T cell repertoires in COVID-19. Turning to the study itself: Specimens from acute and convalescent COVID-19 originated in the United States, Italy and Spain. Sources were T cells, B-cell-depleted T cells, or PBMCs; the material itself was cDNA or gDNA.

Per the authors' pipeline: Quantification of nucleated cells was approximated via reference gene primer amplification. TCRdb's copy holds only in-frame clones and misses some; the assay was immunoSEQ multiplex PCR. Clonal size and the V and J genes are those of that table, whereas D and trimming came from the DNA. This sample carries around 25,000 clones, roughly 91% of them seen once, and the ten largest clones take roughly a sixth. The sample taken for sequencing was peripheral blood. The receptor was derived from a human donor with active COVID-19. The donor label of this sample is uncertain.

For the CDR3, the DNA is TGTGCCAGCAACCCTAGCGGGAACACCGGGGAGCTGTTTTTT. This sequence encodes CASNPSGNTGELFF. The chain combines TRBV9 with TRBJ2-2, with 7 bases fitting TRBD2. J gave up 1 base and V 6 bases, and 3 bases lay outside the gene matches. The CDR3 length is 14 residues. The germline gives CDR1 SGDLS, CDR2 YYNGEE.